The rows below give T cell receptor beta chains drawn from one sample of a study of neurological immune-mediated disorders. MiXCR, run by TCRdb on the 5' RACE reads, gives a single entry per CDR3 protein. The data show roughly 34,000 distinct CDR3 sequences, roughly an eighth seen once. Sequenced material: PBMCs. These receptors all stem from a woman aged 40 to 50 in good health. CDR3s include the opening cysteine and the closing phenylalanine or tryptophan. D genes are given only for firm matches. Clone size is stated in some rows and not others, as once, few, many or a class when expanded.

j_gene	v_gene	abundance	d_gene	CDR3nt	CDR3aa
TRBJ2-7	TRBV5-1	many	.	TGCGCCAGCAGCTTGGGGGGCACCACCTACGAGCAGTACTTC	CASSLGGTTYEQYF
TRBJ2-7	TRBV12-3/TRBV12-4	many	TRBD1	TGTGCCATCCAAATGGGGACAGGGATGCACGAGCAGTACTTC	CAIQMGTGMHEQYF
TRBJ2-7	TRBV6-2/TRBV6-3	many	.	TGTGCCAGCACCCCACCGGGGTATTACGAGCAGTACTTC	CASTPPGYYEQYF
TRBJ2-1	TRBV5-1	many	TRBD2	TGCGCCAGCAGCTGGGGACTAGCGGGAGGCGATGAGCAGTTCTTC	CASSWGLAGGDEQFF
TRBJ2-7	TRBV7-2	.	TRBD2	TGTGCCAGCAGCACGGGGGGGGGACTAGCGGGGCTCGAGCAGTACTTC	CASSTGGGLAGLEQYF
TRBJ2-7	TRBV7-3	many	TRBD2	TGTGCCAGCAGCCTCCAAGCGGGAGAGGTCGACGAGCAGTACTTC	CASSLQAGEVDEQYF
TRBJ1-1	TRBV29-1	.	.	TGCAACATATTAGACATAATAACTGAAGCTTTCTTT	CNILDIITEAFF
TRBJ2-5	TRBV4-2	.	TRBD2	TGTGCAAGAAGCCAAGATTGGACTAGCGGGGGGCCAGAGACCCAGTACTTC	CARSQDWTSGGPETQYF
TRBJ2-5	TRBV5-1	.	.	TGCGCCAGCAGCTCTGGGACGGAGACCCAGTACTTC	CASSSGTETQYF
TRBJ1-2	TRBV5-1	many	TRBD1	TGCGCCAGCAGCACGGGACAGGGGCCTAACTATGGCTACACCTTC	CASSTGQGPNYGYTF
TRBJ1-2	TRBV6-5	many	.	TGTGCCAGCAGGGACGGGGGGCTCAACTATGGCTACACCTTC	CASRDGGLNYGYTF
TRBJ2-1	TRBV10-1	many	.	TGCGCCAGCAGTGAGTCTGCCGGAACCTACAATGAGCAGTTCTTC	CASSESAGTYNEQFF
TRBJ1-1	TRBV5-1	few	.	TGCGCCAGCAACCGGAGGGGGGGGCGACTTATTATGAACACTGAAGCTTTCTTT	CASNRRGGRLIMNTEAFF
TRBJ1-5	TRBV20-1	many	TRBD1	TGCAGTGCTAGAGGACAGGGGGATCAGCCCCAGCATTTT	CSARGQGDQPQHF
TRBJ2-1	TRBV12-3/TRBV12-4	many	.	TGTGCCAGCAGTTTAATGGGGGCAGGGGTCGATGAGCAGTTCTTC	CASSLMGAGVDEQFF
TRBJ2-1	TRBV10-3	many	TRBD2	TGTGCCACCCTACTTGGCGGGAGGGCGGGAAATGAGCAGTTCTTC	CATLLGGRAGNEQFF
TRBJ2-1	TRBV7-2	many	.	TGTGCCAGCAGCCCGGACAGATCCTACAATGAGCAGTTCTTC	CASSPDRSYNEQFF
TRBJ2-1	TRBV20-1	many	TRBD2	TGCAGTGCTAGTGCTACGGGAGGGATCTTTGAGCAGTTCTTC	CSASATGGIFEQFF
TRBJ2-5	TRBV7-3	few	TRBD2	TGTGCCAGCAGCTTGACTAGCGCGGAGACCCAGTACTTC	CASSLTSAETQYF
TRBJ2-1	TRBV12-3/TRBV12-4	.	.	TGTGCCAGCAGAGGAGGAGGGGCGCGGAATGAGCAGTTCTTC	CASRGGGARNEQFF
TRBJ1-5	TRBV20-1	many	.	TGCAGTGCTAGAGATGAGCTTCGACAGCCCCAGCATTTT	CSARDELRQPQHF
TRBJ1-1	TRBV5-1	many	.	TGCGCCAGCAGATGGGAGGGCGGTAACACTGAAGCTTTCTTT	CASRWEGGNTEAFF
TRBJ1-2	TRBV19	many	.	TGTGCCAGTAATAACGGGGGAAACTATGGCTACACCTTC	CASNNGGNYGYTF
TRBJ1-5	TRBV5-1	.	.	TGCGCTAGCGGACGAGAGGTGGATCAGCCCCAGCATTTT	CASGREVDQPQHF
TRBJ2-5	TRBV20-1	many	TRBD1	TGCAGTGGCCCGGGACAGGGGGACTTC	CSGPGQGDF
TRBJ1-2	TRBV4-1	many	.	TGCGCCAGCAGCCAAGGTTGGCGGGGGAATGGTAATGGCTACACCTTC	CASSQGWRGNGNGYTF
TRBJ2-1	TRBV3-1	.	TRBD1	TGTGCCAGCAGCCAAAGGACAGGGCTTGAGGCGTTCTTC	CASSQRTGLEAFF
TRBJ2-2	TRBV12-3/TRBV12-4	many	.	TGTGCCAGCCACAGAGCTGTAGGGACTCCGATCTTGGGAACCGGGGAGCTGTTTTTT	CASHRAVGTPILGTGELFF
TRBJ2-1	TRBV7-2	many	TRBD2	TGTGCCAGCAGGATAGCGGGAGATAATGAGCAGTTCTTC	CASRIAGDNEQFF
TRBJ1-3	TRBV5-5	many	.	TGTGCCAGCAGCCTTACCGCACGGGACTCTGGAAACACCATATATTTT	CASSLTARDSGNTIYF
TRBJ2-3	TRBV10-3	many	TRBD2	TGTGCCACCCGACTAGCCCCAGACACAGATACGCAGTATTTT	CATRLAPDTDTQYF
TRBJ1-3	TRBV5-6	many	.	TGTGCCAGCAGCGTGGGGAGCACTGGAAACACCATATATTTT	CASSVGSTGNTIYF
TRBJ1-1	TRBV20-1	many	.	TGCAGTGCTCCTCTTCAGGGAATGAACACTGAAGCTTTCTTT	CSAPLQGMNTEAFF
TRBJ2-5	TRBV6-5	few	.	TGTGCCAGCAGTTACCCCTCGGCGGGGGCCCAAGAGACCCAGTACTTC	CASSYPSAGAQETQYF
TRBJ1-2	TRBV5-1	many	.	TGCGCCAGCAGCTTGTCGGCAGGGGTCACCGAGGGGTATGGCTACACCTTC	CASSLSAGVTEGYGYTF
TRBJ2-1	TRBV7-9	few	.	TGTGCCAGCAGCTTAGGGGGGAGTCTGGGGGAGCAGTTCTTC	CASSLGGSLGEQFF
TRBJ2-3	TRBV12-3/TRBV12-4	.	.	TGTGCCAGCAGTTTCTCCCAGGGCGCAGATACGCAGTATTTT	CASSFSQGADTQYF
TRBJ1-1	TRBV5-1	many	.	TGCGCCAGCAGCTCTCTTGTGAACACTGAAGCTTTCTTT	CASSSLVNTEAFF
TRBJ2-6	TRBV7-2	many	.	TGTGCCAGCAGCTTATTTACTCAGGCTGGGGCCAACGTCCTGACTTTC	CASSLFTQAGANVLTF
TRBJ2-2	TRBV24-1	many	.	TGTGCCGCCGCCGGGGAGCTGTTTTTT	CAAAGELFF
TRBJ2-1	TRBV11-3	many	.	TGTGCCAGCAGCCAGGGACGGAACAATGAGCAGTTCTTC	CASSQGRNNEQFF
TRBJ2-7	TRBV7-6	many	TRBD2	TGTGCCAGCAGCTTAGGGGGCAGCGGGGGGGCCTACGAGCAGTACTTC	CASSLGGSGGAYEQYF
TRBJ2-1	TRBV29-1	many	.	TGCAGCGTTGAAACATACAATGAGCAGTTCTTC	CSVETYNEQFF
TRBJ2-2	TRBV14	many	.	TGTGCCAGCAGCCTCTCCCCGACGGGGCCTTACAACACCGGGGAGCTGTTTTTT	CASSLSPTGPYNTGELFF
TRBJ2-2	TRBV7-2	many	.	TGTGCCAGCAGCCCCCTCCGGAGGAACACCGGGGAGCTGTTTTTT	CASSPLRRNTGELFF
TRBJ2-2	TRBV7-2	many	.	TGTGCCAGCAGCTTAGTCCAGGAGCTGTTTTTT	CASSLVQELFF
TRBJ1-2	TRBV5-6	.	.	TGTGCCAGCAGCCTTGGTCCGATTCCTAACTATGGCTACACCTTC	CASSLGPIPNYGYTF
TRBJ2-5	TRBV7-2	many	.	TGTGCCAGCAGCTTAGCGCCGGGGGACCAAGAGACCCAGTACTTC	CASSLAPGDQETQYF
TRBJ2-1	TRBV12-3/TRBV12-4	many	.	TGTGCCAGCAGTTTATCCCTGGTCTTGGCTGGCTACAATGAGCAGTTCTTC	CASSLSLVLAGYNEQFF
TRBJ1-1	TRBV7-8	many	TRBD1	TGTGCCAGCAGCTTATCTTTTCAGGGGGACACTGAAGCTTTCTTT	CASSLSFQGDTEAFF
TRBJ1-5	TRBV12-3/TRBV12-4	many	.	TGTGCCAGCAGTCGTTATGCCCGGGGGGAGTTTGGCAATCAGCCCCAGCATTTT	CASSRYARGEFGNQPQHF
TRBJ2-5	TRBV7-2	many	.	TGTGCCAGCAGCTTTTCAGTCCAAGAGACCCAGTACTTC	CASSFSVQETQYF
TRBJ2-7	TRBV20-1	many	.	TGCAGTGCCAAGGCCCCCGGGAGCTCCTACGAGCAGTACTTC	CSAKAPGSSYEQYF
TRBJ2-2	TRBV6-2/TRBV6-3	many	TRBD1	TGTGCCAGCAGTCCTCAGGGGGAGAACACCGGGGAGCTGTTTTTT	CASSPQGENTGELFF
TRBJ2-6	TRBV6-5	medium-sized	.	TGTGCCAGCAGGCGGGACAGCCGAACGGGGGCCAACGTCCTGACTTTC	CASRRDSRTGANVLTF